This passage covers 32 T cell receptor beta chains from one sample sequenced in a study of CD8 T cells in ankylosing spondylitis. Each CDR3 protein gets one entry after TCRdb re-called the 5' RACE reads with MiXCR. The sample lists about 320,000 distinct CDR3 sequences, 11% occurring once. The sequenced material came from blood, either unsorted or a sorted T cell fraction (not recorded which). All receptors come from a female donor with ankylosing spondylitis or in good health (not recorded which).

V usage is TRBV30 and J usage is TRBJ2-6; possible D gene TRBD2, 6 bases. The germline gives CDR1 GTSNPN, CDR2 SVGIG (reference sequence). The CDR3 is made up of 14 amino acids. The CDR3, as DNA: TGTGCGTTGGGGGGAGAAGCTGGGGCCAACGTCCTGACTTTC. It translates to CALGGEAGANVLTF.

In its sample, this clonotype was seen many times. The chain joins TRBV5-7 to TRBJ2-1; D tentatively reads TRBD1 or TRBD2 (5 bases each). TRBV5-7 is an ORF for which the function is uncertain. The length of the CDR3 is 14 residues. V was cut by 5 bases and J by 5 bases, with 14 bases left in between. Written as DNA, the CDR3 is TGTGCCAGCAGTTACCGGGACCAAAACAATGAGCAGTTCTTC. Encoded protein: CASSYRDQNNEQFF.

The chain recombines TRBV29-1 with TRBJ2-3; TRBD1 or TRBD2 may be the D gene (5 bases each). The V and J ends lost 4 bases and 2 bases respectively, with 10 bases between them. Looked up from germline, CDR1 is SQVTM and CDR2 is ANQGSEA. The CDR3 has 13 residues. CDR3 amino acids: CSVVRGSTDTQYF. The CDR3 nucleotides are TGCAGCGTTGTGAGGGGTTCCACAGATACGCAGTATTTT.

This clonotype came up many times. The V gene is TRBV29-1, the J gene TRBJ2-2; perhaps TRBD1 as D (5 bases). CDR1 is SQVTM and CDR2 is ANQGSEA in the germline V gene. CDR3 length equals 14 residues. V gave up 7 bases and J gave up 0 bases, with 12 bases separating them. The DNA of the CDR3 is TGCAGCGGTGTGGCAGGGCCGAACACCGGGGAGCTGTTTTTT. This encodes CSGVAGPNTGELFF.

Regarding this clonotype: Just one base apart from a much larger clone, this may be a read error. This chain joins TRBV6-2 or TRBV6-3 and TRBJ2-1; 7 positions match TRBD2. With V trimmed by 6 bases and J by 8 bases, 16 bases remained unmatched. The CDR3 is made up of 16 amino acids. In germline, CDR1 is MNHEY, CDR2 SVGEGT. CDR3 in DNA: TGTGCCAGCAGAAAAAGAGGAGCTAGCGGAAACGATGAGCAGTTCTTC. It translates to CASRKRGASGNDEQFF.

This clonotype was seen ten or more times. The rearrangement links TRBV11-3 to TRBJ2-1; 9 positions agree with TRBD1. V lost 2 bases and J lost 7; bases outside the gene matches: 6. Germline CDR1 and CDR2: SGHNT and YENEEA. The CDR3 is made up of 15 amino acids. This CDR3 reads CASSLWPGQGNEQFF. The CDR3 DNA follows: TGTGCCAGCAGCTTATGGCCGGGACAGGGTAATGAGCAGTTCTTC.

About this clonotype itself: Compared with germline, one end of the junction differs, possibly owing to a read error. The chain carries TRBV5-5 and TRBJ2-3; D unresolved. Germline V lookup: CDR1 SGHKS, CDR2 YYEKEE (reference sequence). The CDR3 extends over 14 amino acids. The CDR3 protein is CASILGSVTDTQYF. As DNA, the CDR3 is TGTGCCAGCATCTTGGGTTCGGTTACAGATACGCAGTATTTT.

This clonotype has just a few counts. CDR3 DNA sequence: TGTGCCACCAGTGATCCCTTTCTAGCGGGGGGGCCGTTGGTTTTGAATGAGCAGTTCTTC. This encodes CATSDPFLAGGPLVLNEQFF. This rearrangement joins TRBV24-1 to TRBJ2-1; 12 bases agree with TRBD2. The trim removed 3 bases at V and 7 bases at J, leaving 18 bases unmatched. The CDR3 totals 20 residues. CDR1 KGHDR and CDR2 SFDVKD come from the germline V gene.

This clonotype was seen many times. The CDR3 DNA follows: TGTGCCAGCACGGCAGGGTGGGAGACCCAGTACTTC. This gives the protein CASTAGWETQYF. This chain joins TRBV2 and TRBJ2-5, with a weak D call TRBD1 (5 bases). With 7 bases removed from V and 5 bases from J, the gap between germline ends came to 11 bases. The germline CDR1 and CDR2 sequences are SNHLY and FYNNEI. The CDR3 contains 12 residues.

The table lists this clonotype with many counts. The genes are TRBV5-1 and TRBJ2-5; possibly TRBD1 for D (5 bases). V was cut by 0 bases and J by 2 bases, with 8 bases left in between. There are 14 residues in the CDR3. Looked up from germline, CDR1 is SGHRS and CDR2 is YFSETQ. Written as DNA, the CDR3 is TGCGCCAGCAGCTTGGAAGCAGGGCAAGAGACCCAGTACTTC. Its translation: CASSLEAGQETQYF.

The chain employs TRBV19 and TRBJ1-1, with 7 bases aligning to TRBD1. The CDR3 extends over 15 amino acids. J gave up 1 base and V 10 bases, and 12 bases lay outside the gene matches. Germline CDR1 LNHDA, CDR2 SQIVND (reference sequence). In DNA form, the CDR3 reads TGTGCCACCTCTTGGCCAGGACAGGAGAACACTGAAGCTTTCTTT. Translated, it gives CATSWPGQENTEAFF.

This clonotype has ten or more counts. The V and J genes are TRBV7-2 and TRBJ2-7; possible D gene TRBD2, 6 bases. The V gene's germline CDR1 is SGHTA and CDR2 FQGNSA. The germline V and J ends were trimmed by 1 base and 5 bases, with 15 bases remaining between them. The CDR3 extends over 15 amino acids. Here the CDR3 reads CASSLGFGGFDEQYF. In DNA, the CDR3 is TGTGCCAGCAGCTTAGGTTTTGGAGGGTTCGACGAGCAGTACTTC.

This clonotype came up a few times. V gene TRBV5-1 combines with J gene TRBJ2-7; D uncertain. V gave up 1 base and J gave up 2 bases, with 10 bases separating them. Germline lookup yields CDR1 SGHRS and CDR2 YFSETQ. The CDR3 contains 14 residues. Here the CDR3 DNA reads TGCGCCAGCAGCTTGTTAGTTAGCACCTACGAGCAGTACTTC. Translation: CASSLLVSTYEQYF. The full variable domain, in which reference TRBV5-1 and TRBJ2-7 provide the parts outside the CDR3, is KAGVTQTPRYLIKTRGQQVTLSCSPISGHRSVSWYQQTPGQGLQFLFEYFSETQRNKGNFPGRFSGRQFSNSRSEMNVSTLELGDSALYLCASSLLVSTYEQYFGPGTRLTVT.

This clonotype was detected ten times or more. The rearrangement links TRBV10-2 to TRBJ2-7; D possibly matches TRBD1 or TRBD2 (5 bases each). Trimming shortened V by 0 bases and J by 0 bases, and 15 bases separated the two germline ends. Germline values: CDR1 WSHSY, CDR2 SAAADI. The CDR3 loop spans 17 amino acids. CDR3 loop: CASSESGIGTDSYEQYF. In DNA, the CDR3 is TGCGCCAGCAGTGAGTCAGGTATAGGGACCGACTCCTACGAGCAGTACTTC.

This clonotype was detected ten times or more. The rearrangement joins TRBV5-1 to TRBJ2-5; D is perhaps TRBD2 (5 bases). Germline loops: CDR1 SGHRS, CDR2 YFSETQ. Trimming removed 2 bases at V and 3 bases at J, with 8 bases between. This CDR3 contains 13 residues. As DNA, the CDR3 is TGCGCCAGCAGCTTCGGACTCAAAGAGACCCAGTACTTC. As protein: CASSFGLKETQYF. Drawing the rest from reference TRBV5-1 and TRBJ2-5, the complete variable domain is KAGVTQTPRYLIKTRGQQVTLSCSPISGHRSVSWYQQTPGQGLQFLFEYFSETQRNKGNFPGRFSGRQFSNSRSEMNVSTLELGDSALYLCASSFGLKETQYFGPGTRLLVL.

Here the CDR3 reads CASSYYRDVSGNTIYF. The CDR3, as DNA: TGTGCCAGCAGCTACTACAGGGATGTCTCTGGAAACACCATATATTTT. This chain uses TRBV3-1 with TRBJ1-3; D perhaps matches TRBD1 (6 bases). Germline CDR1 reads LGHDT; CDR2 reads YNNKEL (reference sequence). The length of the CDR3 is 16 residues. V was trimmed by 5 bases and J by 0 bases, leaving 14 bases between them.

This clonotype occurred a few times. The CDR3 loop reads CATSRDFPAGADTQYF. In nucleotides, the CDR3 is TGTGCCACCAGCAGAGATTTTCCAGCGGGAGCAGATACGCAGTATTTT. The genes are TRBV15 and TRBJ2-3; TRBD2 agrees at 8 bases. CDR1 is LNHNV, CDR2 YYDKDF, per germline (reference sequence). Losses at the gene ends were 0 bases for V and 4 bases for J; bases not matched to a gene: 6. This CDR3 contains 16 residues.

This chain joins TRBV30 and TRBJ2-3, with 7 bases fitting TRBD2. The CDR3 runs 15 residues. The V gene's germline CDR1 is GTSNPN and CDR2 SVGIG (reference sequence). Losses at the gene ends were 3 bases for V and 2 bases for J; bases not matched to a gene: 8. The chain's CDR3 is CAWSAGVGSTDTQYF. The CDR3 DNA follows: TGTGCCTGGAGCGCGGGAGTAGGTTCCACAGATACGCAGTATTTT.

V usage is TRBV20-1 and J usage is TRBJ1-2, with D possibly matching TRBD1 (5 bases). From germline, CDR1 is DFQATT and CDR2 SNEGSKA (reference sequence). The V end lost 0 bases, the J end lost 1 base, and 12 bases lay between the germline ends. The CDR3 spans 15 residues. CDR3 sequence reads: CSARDGTRGNYGYTF. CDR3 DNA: TGCAGTGCTAGAGATGGGACTCGGGGTAACTATGGCTACACCTTC.

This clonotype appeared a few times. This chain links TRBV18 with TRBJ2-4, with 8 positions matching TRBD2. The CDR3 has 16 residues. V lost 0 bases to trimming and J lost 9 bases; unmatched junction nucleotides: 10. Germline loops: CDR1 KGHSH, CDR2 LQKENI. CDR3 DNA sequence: TGTGCCAGCTCACCACCGGCCCGGGGGGGAAAAGTCATTCAGTACTTC. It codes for CASSPPARGGKVIQYF.

DNA of the CDR3: TGTGCCATCAGGGAGGCAGGGGAGAACACTGAAGCTTTCTTT. Its protein product is CAIREAGENTEAFF. The chain recombines TRBV10-3 with TRBJ1-1; D may be TRBD1 (6 bases). V gave up 6 bases and J gave up 1 base, with 12 bases separating them. This CDR3 is 14 amino acids long. The germline gives CDR1 ENHRY, CDR2 SYGVKD.

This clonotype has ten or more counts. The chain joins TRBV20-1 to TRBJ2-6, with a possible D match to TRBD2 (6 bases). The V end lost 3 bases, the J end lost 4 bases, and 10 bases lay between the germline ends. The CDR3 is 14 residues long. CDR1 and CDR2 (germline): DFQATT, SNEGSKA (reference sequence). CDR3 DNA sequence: TGCAGTGCTAGCAGGGACTCAGGGGCCAACGTCCTGACTTTC. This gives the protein CSASRDSGANVLTF.

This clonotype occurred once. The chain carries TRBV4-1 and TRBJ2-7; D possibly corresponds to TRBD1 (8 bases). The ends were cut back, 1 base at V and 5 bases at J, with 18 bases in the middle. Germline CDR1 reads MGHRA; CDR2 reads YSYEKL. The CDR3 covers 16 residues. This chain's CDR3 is CASSQAKVQGGNEQYF. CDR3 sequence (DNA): TGCGCCAGCAGCCAAGCGAAAGTACAGGGGGGGAACGAGCAGTACTTC.

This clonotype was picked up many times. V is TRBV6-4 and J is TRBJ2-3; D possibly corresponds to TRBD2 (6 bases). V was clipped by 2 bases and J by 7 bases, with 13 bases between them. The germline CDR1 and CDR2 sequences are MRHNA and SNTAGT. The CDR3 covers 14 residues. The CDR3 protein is CASSDGTGANTQYF. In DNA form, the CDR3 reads TGTGCCAGCAGTGACGGGACTGGGGCAAATACGCAGTATTTT.

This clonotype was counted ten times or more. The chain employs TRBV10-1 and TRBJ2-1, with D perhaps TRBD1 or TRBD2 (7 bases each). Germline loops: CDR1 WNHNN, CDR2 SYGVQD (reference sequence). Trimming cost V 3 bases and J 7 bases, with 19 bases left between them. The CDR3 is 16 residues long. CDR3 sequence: CASSEAGQGGSNEQFF. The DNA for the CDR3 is TGCGCCAGCAGTGAAGCGGGGCAGGGGGGTAGTAATGAGCAGTTCTTC.

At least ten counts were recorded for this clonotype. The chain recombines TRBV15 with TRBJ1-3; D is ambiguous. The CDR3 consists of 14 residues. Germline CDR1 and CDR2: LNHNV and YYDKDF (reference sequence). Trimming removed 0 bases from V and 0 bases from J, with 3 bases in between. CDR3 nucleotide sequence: TGTGCCACCAGCAGAGACAGCTCTGGAAACACCATATATTTT. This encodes CATSRDSSGNTIYF.

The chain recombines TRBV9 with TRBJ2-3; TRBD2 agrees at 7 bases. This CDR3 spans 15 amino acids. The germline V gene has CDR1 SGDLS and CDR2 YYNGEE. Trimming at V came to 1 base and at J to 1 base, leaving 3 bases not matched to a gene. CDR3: CASSVSAGGTDTQYF. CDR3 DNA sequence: TGTGCCAGCAGCGTATCTGCGGGAGGCACAGATACGCAGTATTTT.

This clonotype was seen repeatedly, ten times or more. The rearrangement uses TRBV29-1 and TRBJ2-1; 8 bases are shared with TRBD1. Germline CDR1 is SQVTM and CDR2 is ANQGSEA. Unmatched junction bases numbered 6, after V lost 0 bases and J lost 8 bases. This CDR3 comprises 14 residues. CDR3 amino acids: CSVEDRAGGDEQFF. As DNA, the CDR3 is TGCAGCGTTGAAGACCGGGCAGGGGGCGATGAGCAGTTCTTC.

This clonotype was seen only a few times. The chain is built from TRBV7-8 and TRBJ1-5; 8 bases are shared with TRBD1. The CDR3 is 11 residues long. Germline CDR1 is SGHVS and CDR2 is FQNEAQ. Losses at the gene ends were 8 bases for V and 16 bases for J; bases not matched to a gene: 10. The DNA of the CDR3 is TGTGCCAGCTCGGACAGGGACAAGGTTCATTTT. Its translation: CASSDRDKVHF.

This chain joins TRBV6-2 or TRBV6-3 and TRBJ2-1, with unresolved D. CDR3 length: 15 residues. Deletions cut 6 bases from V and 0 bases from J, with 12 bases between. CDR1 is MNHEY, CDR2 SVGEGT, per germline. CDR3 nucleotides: TGTGCCAGCAGACGCGCGCCTGTCTCCTACAATGAGCAGTTCTTC. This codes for CASRRAPVSYNEQFF.

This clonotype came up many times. Written as DNA, the CDR3 is TGTGCCAGCAGGGGACCTAATTCACCCCTCCACTTT. It translates to CASRGPNSPLHF. This chain joins TRBV12-3 or TRBV12-4 and TRBJ1-6; weak D call: TRBD1 (5 bases). This CDR3 spans 12 amino acids. The V gene lost 6 bases and the J gene lost 6 bases, with 6 bases spanning the gap.

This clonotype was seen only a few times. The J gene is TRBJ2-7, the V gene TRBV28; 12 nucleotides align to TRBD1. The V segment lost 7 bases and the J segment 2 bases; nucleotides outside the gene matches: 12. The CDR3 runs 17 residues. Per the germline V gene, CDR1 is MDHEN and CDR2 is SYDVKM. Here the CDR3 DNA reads TGTGCCAGCAATGTTGGGACAGGGGGCCGCCAACCCTACGAGCAGTACTTC. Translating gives CASNVGTGGRQPYEQYF.